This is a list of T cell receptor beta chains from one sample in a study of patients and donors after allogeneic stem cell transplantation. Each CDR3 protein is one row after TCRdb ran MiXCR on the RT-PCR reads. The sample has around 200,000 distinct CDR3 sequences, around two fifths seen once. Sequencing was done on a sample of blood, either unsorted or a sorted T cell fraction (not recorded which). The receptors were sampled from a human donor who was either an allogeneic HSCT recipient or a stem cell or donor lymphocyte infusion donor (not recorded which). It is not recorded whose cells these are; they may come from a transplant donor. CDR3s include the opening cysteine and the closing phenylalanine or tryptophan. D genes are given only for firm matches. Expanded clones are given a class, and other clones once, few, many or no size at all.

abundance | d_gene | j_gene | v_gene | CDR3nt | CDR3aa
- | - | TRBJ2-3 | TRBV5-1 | TGCGCCAGCAGCTTCGTCGGGGGAGGTCCCACAGATACGCAGTATTTT | CASSFVGGGPTDTQYF
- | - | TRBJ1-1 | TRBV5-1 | TGCGCCAGCAGCTTGGTGGAGCTGAACACTGAAGCTTTCTTT | CASSLVELNTEAFF
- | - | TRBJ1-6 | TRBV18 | TGTGCCAGCTCACCACGGCAGGGCGACCGCTCCCTCCACTTT | CASSPRQGDRSLHF
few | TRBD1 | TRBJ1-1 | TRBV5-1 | TGCGCCAGCAGCAGGGGACAGGGAAACGAAGCTTTCTTT | CASSRGQGNEAFF
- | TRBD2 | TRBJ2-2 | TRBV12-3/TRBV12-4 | TGTGCCAGCAGTCCGACTAGCGGGGTGTCTGGGGAGCTGTTTTTT | CASSPTSGVSGELFF
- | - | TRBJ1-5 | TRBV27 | TGTGCCACACGTGCGATGACGGTCAATCAGCCCCAGCATTTT | CATRAMTVNQPQHF
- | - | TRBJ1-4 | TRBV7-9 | TGTGCCAGCAGCTTAGCTCAGGAAAAACTGTTTTTT | CASSLAQEKLFF
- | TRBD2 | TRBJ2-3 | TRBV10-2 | TGCGCCAGCAGCGCCGGGACTAGCGGGAGGGCAGATACGCAGTATTTT | CASSAGTSGRADTQYF
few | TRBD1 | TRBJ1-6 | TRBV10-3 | TGTGCCATCAGCGGACAGGGCAAGGATAATTCACCCCTCCACTTT | CAISGQGKDNSPLHF
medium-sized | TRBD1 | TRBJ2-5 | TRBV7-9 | TGTGCCAGCAGCGACAGGGGCGCCCAAGAGACCCAGTACTTC | CASSDRGAQETQYF
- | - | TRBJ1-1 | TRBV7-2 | TGTGCCAGCAGCCTCTACTTCGGAGTAGGCACTGAAGCTTTCTTT | CASSLYFGVGTEAFF
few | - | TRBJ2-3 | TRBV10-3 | TGTGCCATCAGTGCCGGGGTCGATACGCAGTATTTT | CAISAGVDTQYF
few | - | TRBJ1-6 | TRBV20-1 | TGCAGTGCCGTCTCGGGACGGGATTCACCCCTCCACTTT | CSAVSGRDSPLHF
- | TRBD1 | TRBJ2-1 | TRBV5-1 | TGCGCCAGCAGCTTGTACTCCGGGACAGTGGAAAATGAGCAGTTCTTC | CASSLYSGTVENEQFF
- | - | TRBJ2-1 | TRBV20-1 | TGCAGTGCGGGCGGGTTGTACAATGAGCAGTTCTTC | CSAGGLYNEQFF
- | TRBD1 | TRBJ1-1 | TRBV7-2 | TGTGCCAGCAGCTTTCAGGGGGCGTACACTGAAGCTTTCTTT | CASSFQGAYTEAFF
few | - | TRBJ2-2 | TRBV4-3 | TGCGCCAGCAGCCGGTGGGGACCCGTGAACACCGGGGAGCTGTTTTTT | CASSRWGPVNTGELFF
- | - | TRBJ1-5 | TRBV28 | TGTGCCAGCAGTGAAAGTAGCAATCAGCCCCAGCATTTT | CASSESSNQPQHF
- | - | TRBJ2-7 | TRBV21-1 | TGTGCCAGCAGCAAAGATTCAGGGGCCCACGAGCAGTACTTC | CASSKDSGAHEQYF
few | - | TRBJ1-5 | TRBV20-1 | TGCAGTGCTACTCTTTGGGGCAGGGAAGACAATCAGCCCCAGCATTTT | CSATLWGREDNQPQHF
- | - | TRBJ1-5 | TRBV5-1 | TGCGCCAGCAGCTTGCAGGCAGGGGATCAGCCCCAGCATTTT | CASSLQAGDQPQHF
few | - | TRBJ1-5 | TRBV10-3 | TGTGCCATCAGCCCGGGACCTAATCAGCCCCAGCATTTT | CAISPGPNQPQHF
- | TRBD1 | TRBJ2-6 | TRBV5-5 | TGTGCCAGCAGACGAGGACAGGGGCAACTGGCTGGGGCCAACGTCCTGACTTTC | CASRRGQGQLAGANVLTF
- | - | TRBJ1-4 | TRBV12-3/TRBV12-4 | TGTGCCAGCAGGTTGGGACTAGAGGGCGAAAAACTGTTTTTT | CASRLGLEGEKLFF
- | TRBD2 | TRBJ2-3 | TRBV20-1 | TGCAGTGCTGAGGCCGGGAGCGGGGGCACAGATACGCAGTATTTT | CSAEAGSGGTDTQYF
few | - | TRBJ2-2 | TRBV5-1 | TGCGCCAGCAGCCCTACCCGGGGCACCGGGGAGCTGTTTTTT | CASSPTRGTGELFF
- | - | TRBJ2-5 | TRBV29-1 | TGCAGCGTGAGGGGACATAACCAAGAGACCCAGTACTTC | CSVRGHNQETQYF
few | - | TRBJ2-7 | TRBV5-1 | TGCGCCAGCAGCTTGGACTACTACGAGCAGTACTTC | CASSLDYYEQYF
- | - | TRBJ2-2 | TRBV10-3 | TGTGCCATCAGTGAGTCTTATTTCGGGGAGGAGACCGGGGAGCTGTTTTTT | CAISESYFGEETGELFF
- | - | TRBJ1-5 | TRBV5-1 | TGCGCCAGCAGCTTAGCGGGGGTGGGCAATCAGCCCCAGCATTTT | CASSLAGVGNQPQHF
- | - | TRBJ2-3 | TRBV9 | TGTGCCAGCCAAGCACTAGGCGCAGATACGCAGTATTTT | CASQALGADTQYF
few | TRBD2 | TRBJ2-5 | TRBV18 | TGTGCCAGCTCACCGATCGGGAGGGAGACCCAGTACTTC | CASSPIGRETQYF
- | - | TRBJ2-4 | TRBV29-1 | TGCAGCGCCGGGACGATAAAAAACATTCAGTACTTC | CSAGTIKNIQYF
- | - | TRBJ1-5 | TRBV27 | TGTGCCAGCAGTTTAAGGGAGGGTCAGCCCCAGCATTTT | CASSLREGQPQHF
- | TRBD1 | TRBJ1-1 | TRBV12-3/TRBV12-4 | TGTGCCAGCAGACTAGGGACAGGGAGAGGGACTGAAGCTTTCTTT | CASRLGTGRGTEAFF
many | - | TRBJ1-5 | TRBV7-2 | TGTGCCAGCAGCTTAGCGCCCAATCAGCCCCAGCATTTT | CASSLAPNQPQHF
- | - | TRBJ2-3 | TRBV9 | TGTGCCAGCAGCGTATCGCCGGGGATCACAGATACGCAGTATTTT | CASSVSPGITDTQYF
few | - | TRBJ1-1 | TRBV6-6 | TGTGCCAGCACCCCCCTCCCCGAGAGAATTGAAGCTTTCTTT | CASTPLPERIEAFF
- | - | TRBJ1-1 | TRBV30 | TGTGCCTGGAGTGTACGCGACGGGTCTGAAGCTTTCTTT | CAWSVRDGSEAFF
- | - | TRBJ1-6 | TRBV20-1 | TGCAGTGCTAGAGCTCAGACTGGATCACCCTTCCACTTT | CSARAQTGSPFHF
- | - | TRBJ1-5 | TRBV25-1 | TGTGCCAGCAGCACCGGGACTTATCAGCCCCAGCATTTT | CASSTGTYQPQHF
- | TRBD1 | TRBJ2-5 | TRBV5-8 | TGTGCCAGCAGGCAAAAACCGGGACAGGGATACCAAGAGACCCAGTACTTC | CASRQKPGQGYQETQYF
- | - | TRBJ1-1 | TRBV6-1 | TGTGCCAGCAGTGAAAAAAGGTATACTTTCTTT | CASSEKRYTFF
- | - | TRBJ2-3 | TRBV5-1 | TGCGCCAGCAGCTTGTTGGATAAGCAGTATTTT | CASSLLDKQYF
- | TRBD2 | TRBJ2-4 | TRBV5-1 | TGCGCCAGCAGCTTGCTAGCGGGGGATTGGATGTTGGGCAAAAACATTCAGTACTTC | CASSLLAGDWMLGKNIQYF
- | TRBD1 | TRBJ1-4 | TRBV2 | TGTGCCAGCAGTGGTACAGGGGGCCGGCATGAAAAACTGTTTTTT | CASSGTGGRHEKLFF
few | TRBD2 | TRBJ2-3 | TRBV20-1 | TGCAGTGCCACGGGAGGGGAGGGGACAGATACGCAGTATTTT | CSATGGEGTDTQYF
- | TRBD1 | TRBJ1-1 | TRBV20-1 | TGCAGTGCCAATTCTTTCCAGGGGGACACTGAAGCTTTCTTT | CSANSFQGDTEAFF
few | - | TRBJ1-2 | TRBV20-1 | TGCAGTGCTAGTCCGGATTCGGACTATGGCTACACCTTC | CSASPDSDYGYTF
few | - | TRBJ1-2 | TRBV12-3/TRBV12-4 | TGTGCCAGCACGGACTTTGCGGGACAAGGCTATGGCTACACCTTC | CASTDFAGQGYGYTF
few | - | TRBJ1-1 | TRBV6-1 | TGTGCCAGCAGTCACCTGCCCCGGTGGGGTACTGAAGCTTTCTTT | CASSHLPRWGTEAFF
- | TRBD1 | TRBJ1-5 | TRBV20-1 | TGCAGTGCTAGAGGGACAGGGGCCCTTAACGTGGCCCAGCATTTT | CSARGTGALNVAQHF
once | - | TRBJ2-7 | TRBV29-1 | TGCAGCGTGGCTAGGGAGTTTCACGAGCAGTACTTC | CSVAREFHEQYF
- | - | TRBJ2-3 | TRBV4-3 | TGCGCCAGCAGCCAAGACAGGGGTATAAGCACAGATACGCAGTATTTT | CASSQDRGISTDTQYF
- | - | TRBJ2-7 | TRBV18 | TGTGCCAGCTCAGCAACAGGATCAGCTTACGAGCAGTACTTC | CASSATGSAYEQYF
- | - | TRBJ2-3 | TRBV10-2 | TGCGCCAGCACCCCTGCTGGAAGCACAGATACGCAGTATTTT | CASTPAGSTDTQYF
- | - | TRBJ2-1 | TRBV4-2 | TGTGCCAGCAGCCAAGAAACGGGGGGCGTTTACAATGAGCAGTTCTTC | CASSQETGGVYNEQFF
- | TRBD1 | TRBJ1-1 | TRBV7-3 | TGTGCCAGCAGCTTGACTAGACCAACACAGGGGCTAAGCACTGAAGCTTTCTTT | CASSLTRPTQGLSTEAFF
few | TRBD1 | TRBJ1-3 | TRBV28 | TGTGCCAGCAGTCCCGGACAGGGGTACACCATATATTTT | CASSPGQGYTIYF